The 28 T cell receptor beta chains in this list originate from one sample, sequenced in a study of blood T cell repertoires in COVID-19 (TCRdb year 2020). The library was obtained by the immunoSEQ multiplex PCR assay. Held by TCRdb, this immuneACCESS table contains in-frame sequences only and omits some clones. Under half of the omission traces to an unresolved V gene where checked; the cause of the rest is unknown. The sample yields approximately 260,000 clones; 84% were counted once. Around 9.1% of the sample goes to the ten largest clones. Sequencing was carried out using peripheral blood. The receptors were gathered from a human donor in a cohort sampled during active COVID-19.

This sequence joins TRBV25-1 and TRBJ2-5, with a weak D call TRBD2 (6 bases). CDR3 size: 15 residues. V was cut by 1 base and J by 4 bases, with 13 bases left in between. Germline loops: CDR1 MGHDK, CDR2 SYGVNS. As DNA, the CDR3 is TGTGCCAGCAGTGAATCCCCGGGAGTGCGAGAGACCCAGTACTTC. Its translation is CASSESPGVRETQYF.

The rearrangement uses TRBV27 and TRBJ1-1; 7 nucleotides line up with TRBD1. J was trimmed by 2 bases and V by 4 bases; bases with no gene match: 7. The V gene's germline CDR1 is MNHEY and CDR2 SMNVEV (reference sequence). The CDR3 runs 15 residues. DNA of the CDR3: TGTGCCAGCAGTTACCAACGACAGGGAAACACTGAAGCTTTCTTT. It encodes CASSYQRQGNTEAFF.

This chain connects TRBV6-2 or TRBV6-3 to TRBJ2-2; weak D call: TRBD1 (6 bases). The V end lost 3 bases, the J end lost 7 bases, and 12 bases lay between the germline ends. This CDR3 has 14 residues. The V gene's germline CDR1 is MNHEY and CDR2 SVGEGT. The CDR3, as DNA: TGTGCCAGCAGTTATGGGGGCGCAATCGGGGAGCTGTTTTTT. Protein: CASSYGGAIGELFF.

The chain has TRBV5-6 and TRBJ2-3, with D possibly TRBD1 on 6 matching bases. V was cut by 1 base and J by 7 bases, with 13 bases left in between. The CDR3 is 14 amino acids. Germline V gene lookup returns CDR1 SGHDT and CDR2 YYEEEE. CDR3 sequence (DNA): TGTGCCAGCAGCTTGACAGGGTGGGGTAATACGCAGTATTTT. Amino acids: CASSLTGWGNTQYF.

The chain combines TRBV6-5 with TRBJ2-7; a possible D gene is TRBD2 (6 bases). The CDR3 runs 12 residues. CDR1 is MNHEY and CDR2 is SVGAGI in the germline V gene. V was pared by 8 bases and J by 2 bases, with 10 bases between. The CDR3 DNA sequence: TGTGCCAGCTTCGGGGGAACCTACGAGCAGTACTTC. Its protein product is CASFGGTYEQYF.

The chain carries TRBV10-2 and TRBJ1-2; TRBD1 matches at 8 bases. The CDR3 is 12 amino acids. The germline CDR1 and CDR2 sequences are WSHSY and SAAADI. V trimming: 2 bases; J trimming: 8 bases; junction bases outside the gene matches: 1. The CDR3 coding sequence is TGCGCCAGCAGTGAGACAGGGGGGGGCTACACCTTC. It translates to CASSETGGGYTF.

The chain recombines TRBV4-2 with TRBJ2-5, with TRBD2 matching 11 bases. This CDR3 is 19 amino acids long. Germline V gene lookup returns CDR1 LGHNA and CDR2 YNFKEQ. V lost 1 base to trimming and J lost 5 bases; unmatched junction nucleotides: 15. The CDR3 spells CASSQGLSDSGGARETQYF. CDR3 sequence (DNA): TGTGCCAGCAGCCAAGGTTTGAGTGATAGCGGGGGGGCCAGGGAGACCCAGTACTTC.

The V gene is TRBV7-3, the J gene TRBJ2-6, with D tentatively TRBD2 (5 bases). Germline V lookup: CDR1 SGHTA, CDR2 FQGTGA. The length of the CDR3 is 15 residues. V lost 5 bases and J 2 bases, leaving 10 bases between the germline ends. In DNA form, the CDR3 reads TGTGCCAGCAGCCTATCCGGGACTGGGGCCAACGTCCTGACTTTC. It specifies CASSLSGTGANVLTF.

The chain uses TRBV3-1 (or the pseudogene TRBV3-2) and TRBJ2-1, with TRBD2 matching over 10 bases. This CDR3 comprises 17 residues. V lost 4 bases and J lost 7; bases outside the gene matches: 13. Germline CDR1 and CDR2: LGHDT and YNNKEL (reference sequence). The CDR3 is CASSLDLAGGSRNEQFF. In nucleotides, the CDR3 is TGTGCCAGCAGCCTAGACTTAGCGGGAGGATCGCGGAATGAGCAGTTCTTC.

The genes are TRBV11-2 and TRBJ2-1; 7 nucleotides line up with TRBD1. The germline V gene has CDR1 SGHAT and CDR2 FQNNGV. V trimming: 8 bases; J trimming: 4 bases; junction bases outside the gene matches: 11. The CDR3 extends over 15 amino acids. CDR3 sequence reads: CASVRGQGRYNEQFF. The CDR3, as DNA: TGTGCCAGCGTTAGGGGGCAGGGAAGGTACAATGAGCAGTTCTTC.

This chain connects TRBV23-1 to TRBJ2-7, with D maybe TRBD1 (5 bases). TRBV23-1 qualifies as an ORF whose function is uncertain. The V end lost 1 base, the J end lost 6 bases, and 31 bases lay between the germline ends. The CDR3 has 20 amino acids. The CDR3 DNA sequence: TGCGCCAGCAGTCAATACCGACCAAGGACCCCGACAGAGGTGACATGCGAGCAGTACTTC. It encodes CASSQYRPRTPTEVTCEQYF.

The V gene is TRBV6-5, the J gene TRBJ2-7, with 8 bases fitting TRBD2. This CDR3 is built from 14 residues. Germline V CDR1 and CDR2: MNHEY, SVGAGI. V lost 6 bases to trimming and J lost 0 bases; unmatched junction nucleotides: 4. CDR3 sequence: CASSLSGSSYEQYF. DNA of the CDR3: TGTGCCAGCAGCTTAAGCGGGAGCTCCTACGAGCAGTACTTC.

CDR3 amino acids: CASSYSGGNYEQYF. The CDR3 region has the DNA TGTGCCAGCAGTTATAGCGGGGGGAATTACGAGCAGTACTTC. The chain has TRBV11-3 and TRBJ2-7, with 10 bases that match TRBD2. Looked up from germline, CDR1 is SGHNT and CDR2 is YENEEA. The CDR3 covers 14 residues. Germline trimming cut 6 bases from V and 4 bases from J; bases unmatched to any gene: 6. Complete variable domain (other parts from reference TRBV11-3 and TRBJ2-7): EAGVVQSPRYKIIEKKQPVAFWCNPISGHNTLYWYLQNLGQGPELLIRYENEEAVDDSQLPKDRFSAERLKGVDSTLKIQPAELGDSAVYLCASSYSGGNYEQYFGPGTRLTVT.

The gene calls are TRBV10-3 and TRBJ1-2; 10 nucleotides agree with TRBD1. The ends lost 4 bases at V and 7 bases at J; junction bases unmatched: 15. Germline CDR1 and CDR2: ENHRY and SYGVKD. CDR3 length: 17 residues. This CDR3 is CAISADQTGTGVGGYTF. In DNA, the CDR3 is TGTGCCATCAGTGCCGACCAAACCGGGACAGGGGTTGGTGGCTACACCTTC.

The rearrangement links TRBV3-1 (or the pseudogene TRBV3-2) to TRBJ2-2, with 15 bases fitting TRBD2. This CDR3 comprises 22 residues. Germline trimming cut 1 base from V and 0 bases from J; bases unmatched to any gene: 12. Germline assignment: CDR1 LGHDT and CDR2 YNNKEL (reference sequence). The CDR3 reads CASSQVSPGLAGGNANTGELFF. CDR3 coding DNA: TGTGCCAGCAGCCAAGTCTCACCCGGACTAGCGGGAGGGAATGCGAACACCGGGGAGCTGTTTTTT.

The genes are TRBV3-1 (or the pseudogene TRBV3-2) and TRBJ2-1; no firm D call. CDR1 is LGHDT and CDR2 is YNNKEL in the germline V gene (reference sequence). V was clipped by 0 bases and J by 5 bases, with 8 bases between them. The CDR3 length is 14 residues. The CDR3: CASSQDRSNNEQFF. The CDR3 DNA reads TGTGCCAGCAGCCAAGATCGGTCCAACAATGAGCAGTTCTTC.

This clone was recorded a few times. The V and J genes are TRBV5-1 and TRBJ2-3, with a possible D match to TRBD2 (5 bases). This CDR3 region has 16 residues. The V and J ends lost 0 bases and 6 bases respectively, with 17 bases between them. CDR1 and CDR2 from the germline V gene are SGHRS and YFSETQ. The CDR3 nucleotides are TGCGCCAGCAGCTTGGGGGCTGGTCTAGGAGGTGATACGCAGTATTTT. Its translation: CASSLGAGLGGDTQYF. The whole variable domain, remainder taken from reference TRBV5-1 and TRBJ2-3, is KAGVTQTPRYLIKTRGQQVTLSCSPISGHRSVSWYQQTPGQGLQFLFEYFSETQRNKGNFPGRFSGRQFSNSRSEMNVSTLELGDSALYLCASSLGAGLGGDTQYFGPGTRLTVL.

This chain links TRBV28 with TRBJ1-3, with TRBD1 as a possible D gene (6 bases). Trimming removed 7 bases at V and 2 bases at J, with 12 bases between. The germline gives CDR1 MDHEN, CDR2 SYDVKM. This CDR3 comprises 14 residues. CDR3 region: CASIKQGTGNTIYF. In DNA form, the CDR3 reads TGTGCCAGCATCAAACAGGGAACTGGAAACACCATATATTTT.

The V and J genes are TRBV6-5 and TRBJ2-2; 10 bases map to TRBD1. This CDR3 contains 15 residues. Germline V gene data show CDR1 as MNHEY and CDR2 as SVGAGI. The junction had 6 bases not matched to a gene; V was cut back by 6 bases and J by 5 bases. The CDR3 protein is CASRRDRGPTGELFF. Written as DNA, the CDR3 is TGTGCCAGCAGGCGAGACAGGGGGCCTACCGGGGAGCTGTTTTTT.

The chain uses TRBV7-6 and TRBJ2-5, with 7 bases that match TRBD2. Trimming cost V 3 bases and J 5 bases; bases outside gene matches: 9. The CDR3 is made up of 15 amino acids. From germline, CDR1 is SGHVS and CDR2 FNYEAQ. CDR3 protein: CASSLGGSIAETQYF. The CDR3 DNA reads as TGTGCCAGCAGCTTGGGCGGGAGTATAGCGGAGACCCAGTACTTC.

This clone was seen only once. The V call is TRBV3-1 (or the pseudogene TRBV3-2), the J call TRBJ2-5, with D possibly TRBD1 on 6 matching bases. The CDR3 extends over 16 amino acids. Germline V CDR1 and CDR2: LGHDT, YNNKEL (reference sequence). V was pared by 4 bases and J by 1 base, with 16 bases between. The CDR3 reads CASSLLRDRIQETQYF. For the CDR3, the DNA is TGTGCCAGCAGCCTTCTTAGAGACAGGATCCAAGAGACCCAGTACTTC.

This clone was counted a single time. The V call is TRBV10-1, the J call TRBJ2-5; D not certain. The CDR3 is 13 residues long. Trimming cost V 4 bases and J 5 bases, with 11 bases left between them. Germline CDR1 WNHNN, CDR2 SYGVQD (reference sequence). CDR3 residues: CASSGSRVETQYF. CDR3 in DNA: TGCGCCAGCAGTGGTTCCCGGGTGGAGACCCAGTACTTC.

This chain joins TRBV7-9 and TRBJ2-4; D not resolved. Germline V gives CDR1 SEHNR, CDR2 FQNEAQ (reference sequence). The CDR3 covers 12 residues. The V end was cut by 3 bases, the J end by 9 bases, with 9 bases between. CDR3 in DNA: TGTGCCAGCAGCTTCCTCTCCTCCATTCAGTACTTC. Translation: CASSFLSSIQYF.

The rearrangement joins TRBV10-3 to TRBJ2-1, with a possible D match to TRBD2 (6 bases). Germline V CDR1 and CDR2: ENHRY, SYGVKD. This CDR3 is built from 18 residues. The V end was cut by 4 bases, the J end by 0 bases, with 19 bases between. The CDR3 sequence: CAISGSGGESNSYNEQFF. The CDR3 nucleotides read TGTGCCATCAGTGGGTCAGGAGGGGAGAGTAACTCCTACAATGAGCAGTTCTTC.

The chain couples TRBV21-1 to TRBJ1-1. TRBV21-1 is classified as a pseudogene. The CDR3 runs 14 residues. In DNA form, the CDR3 reads TGTGCCAGCACTAAACGGGGGAGGAACACTGAAGCTTTCTTT. Protein sequence: CASTKRGRNTEAFF.

The chain recombines TRBV27 with TRBJ1-5; tentative D call: TRBD1 (5 bases). The CDR3 has 15 residues. Trimming shortened V by 6 bases and J by 7 bases, and 19 bases separated the two germline ends. Germline V gene sequence: CDR1 MNHEY, CDR2 SMNVEV (reference sequence). Written as DNA, the CDR3 is TGTGCCAGCAGCCCCAGAACGGGTGGGGGGCAGCCCCAGCATTTT. This encodes CASSPRTGGGQPQHF.

The gene calls are TRBV9 and TRBJ1-1; no clear D. The V end lost 0 bases, the J end lost 0 bases, and 3 bases lay between the germline ends. The germline gives CDR1 SGDLS, CDR2 YYNGEE. The CDR3 extends over 13 amino acids. The chain's CDR3 is CASSVAVNTEAFF. The CDR3 coding sequence is TGTGCCAGCAGCGTAGCTGTGAACACTGAAGCTTTCTTT.

This chain links TRBV19 with TRBJ2-5; 7 bases are shared with TRBD2. J gave up 2 bases and V 3 bases, and 3 bases lay outside the gene matches. This CDR3 is built from 14 residues. Germline values: CDR1 LNHDA, CDR2 SQIVND (reference sequence). The CDR3 nucleotides are TGTGCCAGTAGTATCGGCGGGAGTCAAGAGACCCAGTACTTC. This translates into CASSIGGSQETQYF.